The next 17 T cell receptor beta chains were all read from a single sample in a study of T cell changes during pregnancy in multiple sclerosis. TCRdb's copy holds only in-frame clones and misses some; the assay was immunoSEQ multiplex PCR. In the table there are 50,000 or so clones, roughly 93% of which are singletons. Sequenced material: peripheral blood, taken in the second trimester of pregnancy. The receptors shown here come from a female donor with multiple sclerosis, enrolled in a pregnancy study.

CDR3 coding DNA: TGCGCCAGCAGCCAAGGGGCAGGCCCCGACGAGCAGTACTTC. It is translated as CASSQGAGPDEQYF. V gene TRBV4-1 combines with J gene TRBJ2-7; no reliable D call. The V end lost 1 base, the J end lost 5 bases, and 12 bases lay between the germline ends. CDR3 size: 14 residues. Germline V gives CDR1 MGHRA, CDR2 YSYEKL.

The CDR3 DNA reads as TGTGCCAGCAGCTCTAGCGGGAGGGCCCACGAGCAGTACTTC. Encoded protein: CASSSSGRAHEQYF. The rearrangement links TRBV7-9 to TRBJ2-7; TRBD2 matches 12 bases. The CDR3 runs to 14 residues. CDR1 and CDR2 from the germline V gene are SEHNR and FQNEAQ (reference sequence). The junction had 3 bases not matched to a gene; V was cut back by 4 bases and J by 5 bases.

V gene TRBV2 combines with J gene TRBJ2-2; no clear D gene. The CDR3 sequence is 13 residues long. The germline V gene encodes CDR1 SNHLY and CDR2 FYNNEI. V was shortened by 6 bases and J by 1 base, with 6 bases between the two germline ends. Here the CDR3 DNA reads TGTGCCAGCAGCAACAGGAACACCGGGGAGCTGTTTTTT. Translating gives CASSNRNTGELFF.

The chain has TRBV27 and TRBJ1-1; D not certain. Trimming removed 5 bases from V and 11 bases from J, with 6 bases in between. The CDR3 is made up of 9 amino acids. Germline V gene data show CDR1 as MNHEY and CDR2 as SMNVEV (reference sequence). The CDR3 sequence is CASSPRAFF. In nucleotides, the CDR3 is TGTGCCAGCAGTCCCCGGGCTTTCTTT.

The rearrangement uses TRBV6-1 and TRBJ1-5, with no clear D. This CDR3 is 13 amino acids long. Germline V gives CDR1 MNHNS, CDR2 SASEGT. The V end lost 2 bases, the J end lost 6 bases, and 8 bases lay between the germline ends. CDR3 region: CASSERWSQPQHF. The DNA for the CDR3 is TGTGCCAGCAGTGAAAGGTGGAGTCAGCCCCAGCATTTT.

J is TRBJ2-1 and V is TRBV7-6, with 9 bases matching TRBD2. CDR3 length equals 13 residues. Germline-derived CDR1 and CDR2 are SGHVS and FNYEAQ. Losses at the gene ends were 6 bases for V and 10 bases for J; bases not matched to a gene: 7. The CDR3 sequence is CASRLTSGHEQFF. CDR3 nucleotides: TGTGCCAGCAGACTGACTAGCGGCCACGAGCAGTTCTTC.

The chain's CDR3 is CASSLSRREEVSYEQYF. CDR3 bases: TGTGCCAGCAGTTTAAGTAGGCGGGAGGAGGTATCCTACGAGCAGTACTTC. The rearrangement links TRBV28 to TRBJ2-7, with 8 positions matching TRBD2. CDR3 length: 17 residues. V lost 2 bases, J lost 1 base, and 10 bases stayed unmatched. Per the germline V gene, CDR1 is MDHEN and CDR2 is SYDVKM.

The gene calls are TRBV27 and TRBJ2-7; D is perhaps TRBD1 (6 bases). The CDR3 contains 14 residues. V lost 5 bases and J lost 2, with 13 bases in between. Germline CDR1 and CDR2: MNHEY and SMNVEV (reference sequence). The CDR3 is CASSPTRGTYEQYF. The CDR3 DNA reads TGTGCCAGCAGTCCAACCAGGGGTACCTACGAGCAGTACTTC.

Written as DNA, the CDR3 is TGTGCCAGCAGCTTGGGGGGGCTCTACGAGCAGTACTTC. It specifies CASSLGGLYEQYF. The chain employs TRBV5-4 and TRBJ2-7; a possible D gene is TRBD1 (6 bases). Germline CDR1 is SGHNT and CDR2 is YYREEE (reference sequence). Between the trimmed V and J ends, which lost 0 bases and 3 bases, there was a span of 7 bases. CDR3 size: 13 residues. Using reference TRBV5-4 and TRBJ2-7 for the parts outside the CDR3, the full variable domain is ETGVTQSPTHLIKTRGQQVTLRCSSQSGHNTVSWYQQALGQGPQFIFQYYREEENGRGNFPPRFSGLQFPNYSSELNVNALELDDSALYLCASSLGGLYEQYFGPGTRLTVT.

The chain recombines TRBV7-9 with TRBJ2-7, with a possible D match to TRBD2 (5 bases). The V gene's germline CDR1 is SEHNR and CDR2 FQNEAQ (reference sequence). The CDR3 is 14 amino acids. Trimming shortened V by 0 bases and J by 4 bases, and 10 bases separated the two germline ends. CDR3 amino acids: CASSLAEGTYEQYF. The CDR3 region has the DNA TGTGCCAGCAGCTTAGCAGAGGGAACTTACGAGCAGTACTTC.

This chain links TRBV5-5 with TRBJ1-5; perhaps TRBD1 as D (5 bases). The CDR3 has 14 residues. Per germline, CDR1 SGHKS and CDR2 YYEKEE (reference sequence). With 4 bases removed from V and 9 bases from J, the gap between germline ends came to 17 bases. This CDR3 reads CASSPTPTGGPQHF. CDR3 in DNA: TGTGCCAGCAGCCCGACCCCTACGGGGGGGCCCCAGCATTTT.

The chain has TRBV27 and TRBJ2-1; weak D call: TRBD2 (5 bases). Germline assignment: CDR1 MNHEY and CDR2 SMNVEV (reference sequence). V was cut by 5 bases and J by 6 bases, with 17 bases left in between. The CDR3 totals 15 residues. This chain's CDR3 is CASSPDFSGRNEQFF. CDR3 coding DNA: TGTGCCAGCAGTCCCGACTTCAGCGGCCGCAATGAGCAGTTCTTC.

CDR3 region: CASSQVGVLEKLFF. Written as DNA, the CDR3 is TGCGCCAGCAGCCAAGTTGGAGTTCTGGAAAAACTGTTTTTT. The rearrangement links TRBV4-1 to TRBJ1-4; D uncertain. CDR3 length equals 14 residues. The V gene lost 1 base and the J gene lost 8 bases, with 11 bases spanning the gap. Germline CDR1 MGHRA, CDR2 YSYEKL.

CDR3 protein: CASSLGYGNQPQHF. CDR3 sequence (DNA): TGTGCCAGCAGCTTAGGTTACGGTAATCAGCCCCAGCATTTT. This rearrangement joins TRBV7-6 to TRBJ1-5; D is uncertain. This CDR3 has 14 amino acids. Germline values: CDR1 SGHVS, CDR2 FNYEAQ. Trimming took off 1 base at V and 4 bases at J, with 8 bases between the two ends.

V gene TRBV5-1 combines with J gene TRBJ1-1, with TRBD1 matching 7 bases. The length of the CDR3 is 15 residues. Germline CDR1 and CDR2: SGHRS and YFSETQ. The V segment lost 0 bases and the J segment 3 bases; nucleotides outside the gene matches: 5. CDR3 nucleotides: TGCGCCAGCAGCTTGGTGACAGGGCAGTACACTGAAGCTTTCTTT. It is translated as CASSLVTGQYTEAFF.

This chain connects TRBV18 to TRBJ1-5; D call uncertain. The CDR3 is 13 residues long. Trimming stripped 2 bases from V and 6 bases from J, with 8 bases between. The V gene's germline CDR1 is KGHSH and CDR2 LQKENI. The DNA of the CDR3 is TGTGCCAGCTCACCAGCACAATCTCAGCCCCAGCATTTT. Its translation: CASSPAQSQPQHF. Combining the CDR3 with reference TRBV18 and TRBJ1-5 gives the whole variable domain NAGVMQNPRHLVRRRGQEARLRCSPMKGHSHVYWYRQLPEEGLKFMVYLQKENIIDESGMPKERFSAEFPKEGPSILRIQQVVRGDSAAYFCASSPAQSQPQHFGDGTRLSIL.

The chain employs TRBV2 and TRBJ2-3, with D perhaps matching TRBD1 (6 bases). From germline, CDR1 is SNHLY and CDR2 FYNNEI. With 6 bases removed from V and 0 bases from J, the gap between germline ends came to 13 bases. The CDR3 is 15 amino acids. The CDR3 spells CASSKQGSSTDTQYF. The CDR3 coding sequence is TGTGCCAGCAGCAAACAGGGCTCAAGCACAGATACGCAGTATTTT.